The entry below describes one T cell receptor (beta chain). Its matching antigen is unknown. The source of the sample is a study of CD8+ T cells in alopecia areata. Study-level information: Treatment of the treated patients consisted of oral tofacitinib, 5 to 10 mg twice daily.

This CDR3 has 14 residues. V was clipped by 3 bases and J by 5 bases; unmatched bases: 5. Germline-derived CDR1 and CDR2 are SEHNR and FQNEAQ (reference sequence). Following RNA extraction, reverse transcription yielded cDNA that acted as the sequencing template. The repertoire was sequenced with immunoSEQ multiplex PCR; TCRdb's copy has only in-frame clones and lacks some. The table records 95,000 to 150,000 clones, around 63% of them present only once. Findings and caveats of the study: Lesional scalp, notably in alopecia totalis/universalis, had clonality above that of normal scalp.

Sample treatment: oral pan-JAK inhibitor, 5-10 mg twice daily. Researchers gathered lesional scalp punch biopsies and peripheral blood from patients with alopecia areata. The sample here was CD4+ T cells sorted from blood, taken at week 4, from a patient treated with tofacitinib. The receptor was derived from a human donor with alopecia areata. The V call is TRBV7-9, the J call TRBJ2-5, with TRBD1 identical over 8 bases. CDR3 sequence (DNA): TGTGCCAGCAGCTTTGGACAGGGCCGGGAGACCCAGTACTTC. It encodes CASSFGQGRETQYF.